Described below is a single TCR beta chain sequence and its context. Its antigen is still unknown. This sample is part of a study of CXCR3-negative and CXCR3-positive naive CD8 T cells. Points from the study as a whole: Both naive subsets showed comparably high diversity, and memory CD8+ cells showed much lower diversity. Against CXCR3-negative naive cells, CXCR3-positive naive cells showed more hydrophobic TRB CDR3s.

CDR3 size: 13 residues. The TRB libraries of cDNA were built by UMI-labeled 5' RACE. TCRdb processed the 5' RACE reads again and assigns one entry to each CDR3 protein, with no DNA. In total, the table holds about 150,000 distinct CDR3 sequences. The sequence was collected from a human donor in good health. Some clones in this sample may be carry-over from other donors' samples. Sequencing used naive CXCR3+ CD8+ T cells from blood. Indicated subset: CD45RO-CCR7+CD27+CD95- naive CD8+ T cells expressing CXCR3 (TNR3+). The rearrangement links TRBV12-3 or TRBV12-4 to TRBJ2-2; TCRdb's assignment of TRBD2 cannot be checked, as there is no DNA. CDR3 region: CASSLRESGELFF.